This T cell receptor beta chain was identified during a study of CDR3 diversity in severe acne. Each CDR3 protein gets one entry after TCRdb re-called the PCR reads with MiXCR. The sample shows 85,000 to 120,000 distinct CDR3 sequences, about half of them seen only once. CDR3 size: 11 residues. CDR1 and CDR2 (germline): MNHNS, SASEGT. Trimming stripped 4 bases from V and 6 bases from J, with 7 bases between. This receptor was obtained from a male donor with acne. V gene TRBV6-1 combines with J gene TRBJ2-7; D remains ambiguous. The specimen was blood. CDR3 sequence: CASSVNLEQYF. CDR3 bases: TGTGCCAGCAGTGTAAATCTCGAGCAGTACTTC.